This entry lists 9 T cell receptor beta chains sequenced from one sample in a study of lymphopenia after photon versus proton radiotherapy. Generated by immunoSEQ multiplex PCR, the TCRdb table keeps only in-frame clones and is missing some. Among 6,500 to 8,500 clones, more than 85% were seen once, and the ten largest hold around 1.7%. This material consisted of peripheral blood, taken from a patient treated with photon-based radiotherapy. These receptors came from a woman between 45 and 60 years old with cholangiocarcinoma.

V is TRBV29-1 and J is TRBJ1-3, with TRBD1 identical over 7 bases. Germline V gives CDR1 SQVTM, CDR2 ANQGSEA. The V gene end was trimmed by 6 bases and the J gene end by 3 bases; junction bases not matched to a gene: 2. The CDR3 consists of 12 residues. CDR3 DNA sequence: TGCAGCGTCAGGACAGGTGGAAACACCATATATTTT. This translates into CSVRTGGNTIYF.

This chain connects TRBV4-1 to TRBJ1-2; 9 bases line up with TRBD1. The CDR3 sequence is 16 residues long. The germline gives CDR1 MGHRA, CDR2 YSYEKL. Unmatched junction bases numbered 8, after V lost 4 bases and J lost 2 bases. The CDR3 sequence: CASSPLPGQGNYGYTF. The CDR3 DNA follows: TGCGCCAGCAGCCCTCTTCCGGGACAGGGAAACTATGGCTACACCTTC.

This clone has only one observation. V usage is TRBV2 and J usage is TRBJ1-5; tentatively, D is TRBD1 (5 bases). V was clipped by 6 bases and J by 6 bases, with 12 bases between them. Germline V CDR1 and CDR2: SNHLY, FYNNEI. The CDR3 loop spans 13 amino acids. CDR3 nucleotide sequence: TGTGCCAGCAGCATACAGGATGGTCAGCCCCAGCATTTT. This encodes CASSIQDGQPQHF.

The chain couples TRBV19 to TRBJ1-5, with 10 bases matching TRBD1. The CDR3 is made up of 16 amino acids. Germline V CDR1 and CDR2: LNHDA, SQIVND (reference sequence). Losses at the gene ends were 6 bases for V and 1 base for J; bases not matched to a gene: 6. The CDR3: CASRTGGEVSNQPQHF. CDR3 in DNA: TGTGCCAGTAGGACAGGGGGCGAGGTAAGCAATCAGCCCCAGCATTTT.

The J gene is TRBJ2-7, the V gene TRBV5-6, with 8 nucleotides matching TRBD2. The CDR3 totals 12 residues. CDR1 is SGHDT and CDR2 is YYEEEE in the germline V gene. Losses at the gene ends were 6 bases for V and 3 bases for J; bases not matched to a gene: 2. DNA for the CDR3: TGTGCCAGCACCCGGGAGGGCTACGAGCAGTACTTC. Amino acid sequence: CASTREGYEQYF.

The rearrangement links TRBV6-6 to TRBJ1-2, with TRBD1 matching 8 bases. Germline values: CDR1 MNHNY, CDR2 SVGAGI (reference sequence). CDR3 length: 14 residues. J was trimmed by 4 bases and V by 6 bases; bases with no gene match: 7. In nucleotides, the CDR3 is TGTGCCAGCAGGACCAGGGGGCTGTTCTATGGCTACACCTTC. Residues: CASRTRGLFYGYTF.

The chain uses TRBV28 and TRBJ2-1, with unresolved D. The CDR3 spans 13 residues. V was pared by 2 bases and J by 6 bases, with 8 bases between. Germline CDR1 MDHEN, CDR2 SYDVKM. CDR3 region: CASSLKYANEQFF. The CDR3 DNA reads as TGTGCCAGCAGTTTAAAATATGCCAATGAGCAGTTCTTC.

The J gene is TRBJ1-3, the V gene TRBV2, with D possibly matching TRBD1 (5 bases). This CDR3 contains 14 residues. V shed 5 bases and J shed 0 bases, with 8 bases lying between them. The germline gives CDR1 SNHLY, CDR2 FYNNEI. The CDR3 DNA follows: TGTGCCAGCAGTTTGGACACCTCTGGAAACACCATATATTTT. Protein sequence: CASSLDTSGNTIYF.

The chain joins TRBV11-3 to TRBJ2-1, with 9 bases fitting TRBD2. The CDR3 consists of 17 residues. The V gene end was trimmed by 1 base and the J gene end by 3 bases; junction bases not matched to a gene: 7. Germline-derived CDR1 and CDR2 are SGHNT and YENEEA. The DNA for the CDR3 is TGTGCCAGCAGCTTAGGGGTAGCGGGGGAGCTCTACAATGAGCAGTTCTTC. Its protein product is CASSLGVAGELYNEQFF.